This T cell receptor (beta chain) was captured by sequencing in a study of T cell responses to AZD1222 COVID-19 vaccine. Study-wide points: Rises in breadth and depth of Spike-specific TCRs came after two AZD1222 doses. CD4 TCRs associated with vaccination spanned spike, dominating at 160-218 and 743-854. Repertoire sampling occurred only after the peak T cell response.

Some clones are missing from TCRdb's copy, which holds only in-frame ones; the method was immunoSEQ multiplex PCR. The sample lists around 44,000 clones, about 86% occurring once. V was clipped by 4 bases and J by 9 bases, with 13 bases between them. Germline lookup yields CDR1 SGHNT and CDR2 YENEEA. The CDR3 extends over 13 amino acids. Second-dose schedules of about 4 or about 12 weeks were combined. In regard to this clone: Its antigen is currently unknown.

Material: peripheral blood, obtained 28 days after the second AZD1222 dose. The chain has TRBV11-3 and TRBJ2-1; no clear D gene. This clonotype was obtained from an adult who received the AZD1222 COVID-19 vaccine. The CDR3 DNA reads TGTGCCAGCAGCTCCAACGGACGGACTGAGCAGTTCTTC. Encoded protein: CASSSNGRTEQFF. The complete variable domain, with remaining parts taken from reference TRBV11-3 and TRBJ2-1, reads EAGVVQSPRYKIIEKKQPVAFWCNPISGHNTLYWYLQNLGQGPELLIRYENEEAVDDSQLPKDRFSAERLKGVDSTLKIQPAELGDSAVYLCASSSNGRTEQFFGPGTRLTVL.